This TCR beta chain was sequenced in a study of identical twins. V was trimmed by 1 base and J by 6 bases, leaving 15 bases between them. Per the germline V gene, CDR1 is MNHNS and CDR2 is SASEGT. The CDR3 has 15 residues. A single record per CDR3 protein comes from TCRdb applying MiXCR to the 5' RACE reads. The repertoire holds roughly 720,000 distinct CDR3 sequences, 18% seen once, with around 14% in the top ten. Separately, the same data were catalogued under a study of T cells expressing NK-cell markers.

Specimen: PBMCs. The chain couples TRBV6-1 to TRBJ1-2; D call uncertain. The clonotype was recovered from a woman between 18 and 30 years old in good health. CDR3 DNA: TGTGCCAGCAGTGAAGGGGTGTCGAGACTCCATGGCTACACCTTC. It translates to CASSEGVSRLHGYTF.